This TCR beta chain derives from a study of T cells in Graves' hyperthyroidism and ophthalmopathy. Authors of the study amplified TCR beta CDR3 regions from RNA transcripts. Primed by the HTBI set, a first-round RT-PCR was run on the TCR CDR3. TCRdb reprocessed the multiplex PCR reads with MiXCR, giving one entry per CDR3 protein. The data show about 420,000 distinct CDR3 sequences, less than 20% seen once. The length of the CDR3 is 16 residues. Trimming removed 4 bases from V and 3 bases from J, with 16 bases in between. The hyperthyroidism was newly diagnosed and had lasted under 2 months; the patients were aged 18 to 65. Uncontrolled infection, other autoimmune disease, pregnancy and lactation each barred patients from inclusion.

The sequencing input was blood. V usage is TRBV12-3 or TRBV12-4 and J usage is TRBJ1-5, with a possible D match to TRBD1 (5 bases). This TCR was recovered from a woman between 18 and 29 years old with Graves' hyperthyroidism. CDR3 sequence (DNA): TGTGCCAGCAGTTCACAGGATTCCTTTATCAATCAGCCCCAGCATTTT. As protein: CASSSQDSFINQPQHF.